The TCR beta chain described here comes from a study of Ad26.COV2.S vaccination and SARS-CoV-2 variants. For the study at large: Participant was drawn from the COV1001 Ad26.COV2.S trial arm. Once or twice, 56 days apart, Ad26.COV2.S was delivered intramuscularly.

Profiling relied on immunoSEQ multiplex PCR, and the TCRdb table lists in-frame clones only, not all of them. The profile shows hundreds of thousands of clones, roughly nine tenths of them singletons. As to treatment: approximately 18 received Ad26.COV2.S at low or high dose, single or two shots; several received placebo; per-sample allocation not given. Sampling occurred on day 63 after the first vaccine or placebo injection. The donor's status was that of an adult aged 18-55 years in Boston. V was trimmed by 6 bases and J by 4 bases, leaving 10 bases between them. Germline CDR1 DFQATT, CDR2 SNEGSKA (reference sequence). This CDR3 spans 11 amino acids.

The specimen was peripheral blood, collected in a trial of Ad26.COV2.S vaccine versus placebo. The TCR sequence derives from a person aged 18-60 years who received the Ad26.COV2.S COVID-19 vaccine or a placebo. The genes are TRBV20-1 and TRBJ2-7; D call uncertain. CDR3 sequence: CSAADHYEQYF. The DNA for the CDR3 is TGCAGTGCCGCGGACCATTACGAGCAGTACTTC.